The clone carrying this T cell receptor beta chain was found a few times. Its antigen remains unknown. After removal of 8 bases from V and 4 bases from J, the junction contained 3 bases not matched to a gene. The CDR3 contains 13 residues. Per germline, CDR1 SQVTM and CDR2 ANQGSEA. The data stem from a study of CD8+ T cells in alopecia areata. Findings and limits, study-wide: Clonality was higher in lesional than normal scalp, especially in alopecia totalis/universalis.

A FACSAria was used to sort CD4+ and CD8+ T cells. These cells came from PBMCs. Extracted from the samples, RNA was reverse transcribed into cDNA to serve as the sequencing template. The repertoire was sequenced with immunoSEQ multiplex PCR; TCRdb's copy has only in-frame clones and lacks some. The sample carries around 120,000 clones, 47% recorded once. Sequenced material: NKG2D-low CD8+ T cells sorted from blood. The chain combines TRBV29-1 with TRBJ2-1, with 12 positions matching TRBD2. The clonotype originates from a human donor with alopecia areata. DNA of the CDR3: TGCAGCTCGACTAGCGGGGGATACAATGAGCAGTTCTTC. It is translated as CSSTSGGYNEQFF.